This T cell receptor (beta chain) was sequenced for a study of lung T cells in sarcoidosis with Löfgren's syndrome. Via MiXCR, TCRdb re-called the reads, giving one row per CDR3 protein. The sample yields about 19,000 distinct CDR3 sequences, about 21% seen once. Worth noting for this clonotype: Germline is not matched at one junction end, which may reflect a read error.

The source of this sequence is a human donor with sarcoidosis (Löfgren's syndrome or another form), or a control subject (not recorded which). Source material: CD4+ T cells from bronchoalveolar lavage.

CDR3 DNA: TGTGCCAGCAGCTCGCTGTGGAACAGGACCTATGGCTACATCTTC. Its protein product is CASSSLWNRTYGYIF. The chain employs TRBV5-6 and TRBJ1-2; D perhaps matches TRBD1 (5 bases). Germline CDR1 is SGHDT and CDR2 is YYEEEE. This CDR3 is 15 amino acids long.